This T cell receptor beta chain was documented in a study of blood T cell repertoires in COVID-19. Study context: Whether acute or convalescent, the COVID-19 samples came from the United States, Italy and Spain.

Method: immunoSEQ multiplex PCR; TCRdb's copy keeps in-frame clones and lacks some. This sample yields roughly 230,000 clones, of which approximately 81% are seen a single time; around 1% belongs to the top ten. V dropped 6 bases and J dropped 4; count of bases not matched to a gene: 6. Germline assignment: CDR1 SQVTM and CDR2 ANQGSEA. This CDR3 spans 13 amino acids. The sequence was collected from a man aged 35 to 55 with acute or convalescent COVID-19. Sequenced sample: peripheral blood. This sequence joins TRBV29-1 and TRBJ1-1; 9 positions agree with TRBD1. The CDR3 loop reads CSVQGAGSTEAFF. The CDR3 bases are TGCAGCGTACAGGGGGCTGGGAGCACTGAAGCTTTCTTT.